These 10 T cell receptor beta chains were all obtained from the same sample, sequenced in a study of blood T cells in healthy people across ages. Sample-barcoded 5' priming and a J-beta primer mix drove a second PCR of 7 to 11 cycles. TCRdb processed the 5' RACE reads anew with MiXCR; each CDR3 protein has one entry. The data contain hundreds of thousands of distinct CDR3 sequences, about 55% of them singletons. The sample was blood. These receptors all come from a man older than 75 in good health.

This clonotype was counted a single time. The CDR3 sequence is CSATPSGPNNEQFF. DNA for the CDR3: TGCAGTGCGACCCCGAGCGGCCCCAACAATGAGCAGTTCTTC. The rearrangement uses TRBV20-1 and TRBJ2-1; D is perhaps TRBD2 (5 bases). The germline V gene encodes CDR1 DFQATT and CDR2 SNEGSKA (reference sequence). The V gene lost 6 bases and the J gene lost 5 bases, with 17 bases spanning the gap. The CDR3 covers 14 residues.

CDR3 residues: CSAVTAGGSTDTQYF. The DNA for the CDR3 is TGCAGTGCGGTTACAGCGGGAGGTAGTACAGATACGCAGTATTTT. V and J are TRBV20-1 and TRBJ2-3, with 9 bases lining up with TRBD2. CDR3 length: 15 residues. Germline CDR1 is DFQATT and CDR2 is SNEGSKA (reference sequence). The ends lost 6 bases at V and 3 bases at J; junction bases unmatched: 10.

The chain is built from TRBV24-1 and TRBJ2-1; perhaps D is TRBD1 or TRBD2 (5 bases each). Germline CDR1 is KGHDR and CDR2 is SFDVKD. The CDR3 runs 13 residues. V was trimmed by 4 bases and J by 2 bases, leaving 5 bases between them. In nucleotides, the CDR3 is TGTGCCACCAGTGAGGGGGCCTACAATGAGCAGTTCTTC. It encodes CATSEGAYNEQFF.

The V and J genes are TRBV13 and TRBJ1-5, with D hard to call. The CDR3 contains 15 residues. V lost 4 bases and J lost 3, with 13 bases in between. From germline, CDR1 is PRHDT and CDR2 FYEKMQ (reference sequence). Written as DNA, the CDR3 is TGTGCCAGCAGCTCCGGACGGGGAGACAATCAGCCCCAGCATTTT. This gives the protein CASSSGRGDNQPQHF. Complete variable domain (other parts from reference TRBV13 and TRBJ1-5): AAGVIQSPRHLIKEKRETATLKCYPIPRHDTVYWYQQGPGQDPQFLISFYEKMQSDKGSIPDRFSAQQFSDYHSELNMSSLELGDSALYFCASSSGRGDNQPQHFGDGTRLSIL.

The V gene is TRBV29-1, the J gene TRBJ2-5, with 7 bases fitting TRBD2. The DNA end favors TRBJ2-1, so the J call may be wrong. Germline lookup yields CDR1 SQVTM and CDR2 ANQGSEA. The CDR3 has 13 residues. The CDR3 loop is CSVERDYQETQFF. The CDR3 DNA follows: TGCAGCGTAGAGAGGGACTACCAAGAGACCCAGTTCTTC.

The rearrangement links TRBV20-1 to TRBJ1-1, with 7 bases aligning to TRBD1. This CDR3 has 12 amino acids. Germline V gives CDR1 DFQATT, CDR2 SNEGSKA (reference sequence). The CDR3 here is CKGQTLNTEAFF. CDR3 in DNA: TGCAAGGGACAGACATTGAACACTGAAGCTTTCTTT.

The chain uses TRBV2 and TRBJ2-2; D perhaps matches TRBD1 (6 bases). Germline CDR1 is SNHLY and CDR2 is FYNNEI. The CDR3 totals 14 residues. V was cut by 6 bases and J by 3 bases, with 11 bases left in between. This chain's CDR3 is CASRIQGYTGELFF. As DNA, the CDR3 is TGTGCCAGCAGGATCCAGGGGTACACCGGGGAGCTGTTTTTT.

The table lists this clonotype with a few counts. The V call is TRBV6-6, the J call TRBJ2-4, with 7 bases identical to TRBD1. From germline, CDR1 is MNHNY and CDR2 SVGAGI (reference sequence). The CDR3 has 16 residues. The ends lost 7 bases at V and 0 bases at J; junction bases unmatched: 9. DNA of the CDR3: TGTGCCAGCAATACAGGACAGGTGCTAGCCAAAAACATTCAGTACTTC. It specifies CASNTGQVLAKNIQYF.

This clonotype was observed a handful of times. The chain combines TRBV6-5 with TRBJ2-5; D may be TRBD2 (6 bases). The CDR3 totals 14 residues. Germline loops: CDR1 MNHEY, CDR2 SVGAGI. Trimming left V 2 bases short and J 7 bases short, with 14 bases between. As DNA, the CDR3 is TGTGCCAGCAGTTACATGCGGGGTTCCGGGACCCAGTACTTC. Residues: CASSYMRGSGTQYF.

This CDR3 is CASREITGSTGELFF. The CDR3 nucleotides read TGTGCCAGCAGGGAGATAACGGGATCTACCGGGGAGCTGTTTTTT. The chain uses TRBV7-8 and TRBJ2-2, with D tentatively TRBD2 (5 bases). The germline V gene has CDR1 SGHVS and CDR2 FQNEAQ. The CDR3 has 15 amino acids. V lost 6 bases and J lost 5, with 16 bases in between.